This is a list of T cell receptor beta chains from one sample in a study of shared clonotypes between healthy human individuals. Generated by immunoSEQ multiplex PCR, the TCRdb table keeps only in-frame clones and is missing some. The sample has approximately 1.4 million clones, approximately 98% seen once. Sequenced sample: naive CD4+ T cells sorted from blood. The receptors were sampled from a man aged 30 to 45 in good health. CDR3s include the opening cysteine and the closing phenylalanine or tryptophan. D genes are given only for firm matches.

D gene,V gene,J gene,CDR3 protein,CDR3 DNA
TRBD2,TRBV9,TRBJ2-3,CASSGLRTSGSTDTQYF,TGTGCCAGCAGCGGGCTACGGACTAGCGGGAGCACAGATACGCAGTATTTT
.,TRBV27,TRBJ1-1,CASSPQGFTEAFF,TGTGCCAGCAGTCCCCAGGGGTTCACTGAAGCTTTCTTT
TRBD2,TRBV18,TRBJ2-7,CASSPPFSGSSYEQYF,TGTGCCAGCTCACCACCGTTTAGCGGGTCTTCCTACGAGCAGTACTTC
TRBD2,TRBV6-6,TRBJ2-7,CASSYSVGGEYF,TGTGCCAGCAGTTACTCTGTCGGGGGGGAGTACTTC
.,TRBV25-1,TRBJ1-1,CASSYVGTMNTEAFF,TGTGCCAGCAGTTACGTCGGGACAATGAACACTGAAGCTTTCTTT
.,TRBV4-1,TRBJ1-4,CASSQVRSGIVFF,TGCGCCAGCAGCCAAGTCCGGAGCGGAATAGTATTTTTT
.,TRBV6-1,TRBJ1-5,CASRIGTVGNQPQHF,TGTGCCAGCCGCATCGGAACAGTCGGCAATCAGCCCCAGCATTTT
TRBD2,TRBV10-2,TRBJ2-2,CASAAEGLAGAFGELFF,TGCGCCAGCGCTGCCGAGGGGCTAGCGGGAGCGTTCGGGGAGCTGTTTTTT
TRBD1,TRBV25-1,TRBJ1-3,CASRDRVAGNTIYF,TGTGCCAGCAGGGACAGGGTGGCTGGAAACACCATATATTTT
.,TRBV5-5,TRBJ1-2,CASSRPENYGYTF,TGTGCCAGCAGCCGACCGGAGAACTATGGCTACACCTTC